One T cell receptor (beta chain) is described in this entry. The CDR3 totals 16 residues. Germline loops: CDR1 SGHRS, CDR2 YFSETQ. The germline V and J ends were trimmed by 2 bases and 1 base, with 15 bases remaining between them. These data come from a study of blood T cell repertoires in COVID-19. On the study more broadly: From T cells, B-cell-depleted T cells, or PBMCs came the material, which was cDNA or gDNA.

Only in-frame clones appear in the TCRdb table, and some are missing; sequencing was by immunoSEQ multiplex PCR. The sample records around 72,000 clones, about 86% being singletons. Sequencing was done on a sample of peripheral blood. The chain employs TRBV5-1 and TRBJ1-1; D might be TRBD1 (6 bases). The sequence came from a woman aged 55-70 years with acute or convalescent COVID-19. The DNA of the CDR3 is TGCGCCAGCAGCTTCTCGGCCAGGGGTGCGAACACTGAAGCTTTCTTT. It is translated as CASSFSARGANTEAFF.